Following are 29 T cell receptor beta chains from one sample sequenced in a study of blood T cell repertoires in COVID-19. Method: immunoSEQ multiplex PCR; TCRdb's copy keeps in-frame clones and lacks some. The sample carries around 270,000 clones, 75% to 95% recorded once. The sample was peripheral blood. The receptors shown here come from a person aged 18-35 years with COVID-19, enrolled during active disease.

This clone has only one observation. V gene TRBV5-1 combines with J gene TRBJ1-4, with D uncertain. Germline V lookup: CDR1 SGHRS, CDR2 YFSETQ. The CDR3 is 14 residues long. Deletions cut 0 bases from V and 7 bases from J, with 10 bases between. CDR3 DNA: TGCGCCAGCAGCTTGGAGGCAGGCACTGAAAAACTGTTTTTT. Its protein is CASSLEAGTEKLFF.

As regards this clone: Compared with germline, one end of the junction differs, possibly owing to a read error. V and J are TRBV19 and TRBJ1-1; no firm D call. Germline CDR1 LNHDA, CDR2 SQIVND (reference sequence). The CDR3 spans 12 residues. The CDR3 DNA is TGTGCCAGTAGTACCGGGAACGCTGAAGCTTTCTTT. Translated: CASSTGNAEAFF.

The chain joins TRBV11-2 to TRBJ2-1, with a possible D match to TRBD2 (5 bases). Germline V gives CDR1 SGHAT, CDR2 FQNNGV. The CDR3 is 17 residues long. Trimming stripped 1 base from V and 4 bases from J, with 17 bases between. The chain's CDR3 is CASSLGYSETNYNEQFF. CDR3 bases: TGTGCCAGCAGCTTAGGGTATAGCGAGACAAATTACAATGAGCAGTTCTTC. Supplemented by reference TRBV11-2 and TRBJ2-1, the full variable domain reads EAGVAQSPRYKIIEKRQSVAFWCNPISGHATLYWYQQILGQGPKLLIQFQNNGVVDDSQLPKDRFSAERLKGVDSTLKIQPAKLEDSAVYLCASSLGYSETNYNEQFFGPGTRLTVL.

The chain employs TRBV2 and TRBJ1-2, with 11 bases aligning to TRBD1. Trimming took 6 bases from V and 3 from J; bases not matched to a gene: 15. This CDR3 has 18 amino acids. Germline V gene data show CDR1 as SNHLY and CDR2 as FYNNEI. CDR3 in DNA: TGTGCCAGCAGACGCATCGGGACAGGGGGAACTATTGACTATGGCTACACCTTC. The encoded protein is CASRRIGTGGTIDYGYTF.

This chain uses TRBV19 with TRBJ2-2; 9 positions agree with TRBD1. Germline V gene sequence: CDR1 LNHDA, CDR2 SQIVND (reference sequence). V was clipped by 3 bases and J by 5 bases; unmatched bases: 7. CDR3 length: 16 residues. CDR3 residues: CASSMVGQGPTGELFF. The CDR3 bases are TGTGCCAGTAGTATGGTGGGACAGGGACCAACCGGGGAGCTGTTTTTT.

The chain is built from TRBV4-2 and TRBJ1-1; weak D call: TRBD1 (6 bases). This CDR3 contains 14 residues. The germline gives CDR1 LGHNA, CDR2 YNFKEQ. Trimming left V 2 bases short and J 4 bases short, with 11 bases between. The CDR3 sequence: CASSQSGAGTEAFF. The CDR3, as DNA: TGTGCCAGCAGCCAATCAGGGGCGGGCACTGAAGCTTTCTTT.

The chain is built from TRBV28 and TRBJ2-7; no reliable D call. Germline CDR1 reads MDHEN; CDR2 reads SYDVKM. The CDR3 contains 14 residues. The V end lost 6 bases, the J end lost 0 bases, and 12 bases lay between the germline ends. This chain's CDR3 is CASSDMGLSYEQYF. The CDR3 DNA reads TGTGCCAGCAGCGACATGGGCCTCTCCTACGAGCAGTACTTC.

The chain carries TRBV5-5 and TRBJ2-4; 9 bases agree with TRBD2. CDR3 length equals 17 residues. Germline V gene data show CDR1 as SGHKS and CDR2 as YYEKEE (reference sequence). Trimming at V came to 0 bases and at J to 1 base, leaving 5 bases not matched to a gene. The CDR3 spells CASSLETSGIAKNIQYF. In nucleotides, the CDR3 is TGTGCCAGCAGCTTGGAGACTAGCGGAATTGCCAAAAACATTCAGTACTTC.

The J gene is TRBJ1-1, the V gene TRBV29-1; D remains unclear. The CDR3 covers 11 residues. Looked up from germline, CDR1 is SQVTM and CDR2 is ANQGSEA. V was cut by 5 bases and J by 1 base, with 5 bases left in between. CDR3 region: CSVTRNTEAFF. The CDR3 DNA is TGCAGCGTTACAAGGAACACTGAAGCTTTCTTT. Full variable domain (outside the CDR3, taken from reference TRBV29-1 and TRBJ1-1): SAVISQKPSRDICQRGTSLTIQCQVDSQVTMMFWYRQQPGQSLTLIATANQGSEATYESGFVIDKFPISRPNLTFSTLTVSNMSPEDSSIYLCSVTRNTEAFFGQGTRLTVV.

The genes are TRBV28 and TRBJ1-1; TRBD1 matches at 8 bases. The CDR3 runs to 12 residues. Germline V lookup: CDR1 MDHEN, CDR2 SYDVKM. Trimming removed 8 bases from V and 5 bases from J; junction bases left unmatched: 4. In DNA form, the CDR3 reads TGTGCCAGCGCAGGGGGCGGGACTGAAGCTTTCTTT. Its protein product is CASAGGGTEAFF.

For this clone: Other DNA sequences in the sample encode the same CDR3. CDR3 region: CASRGLAAYEQYF. CDR3 DNA: TGTGCCAGTAGGGGACTAGCGGCCTACGAGCAGTACTTC. The chain joins TRBV6-5 to TRBJ2-7, with 11 bases matching TRBD2. The CDR3 is 13 amino acids. V lost 9 bases to trimming and J lost 2 bases; unmatched junction nucleotides: 3. CDR1 and CDR2 (germline): MNHEY, SVGAGI.

The chain employs TRBV11-3 and TRBJ2-3, with 7 positions matching TRBD2. V lost 3 bases and J lost 10; bases outside the gene matches: 13. CDR3 length: 15 residues. Germline loops: CDR1 SGHNT, CDR2 YENEEA. The CDR3 spells CASSFEGTNDSPQYF. Written as DNA, the CDR3 is TGTGCCAGCAGCTTTGAGGGGACTAATGATTCTCCGCAGTATTTT. The whole variable domain, remainder taken from reference TRBV11-3 and TRBJ2-3, is EAGVVQSPRYKIIEKKQPVAFWCNPISGHNTLYWYLQNLGQGPELLIRYENEEAVDDSQLPKDRFSAERLKGVDSTLKIQPAELGDSAVYLCASSFEGTNDSPQYFGPGTRLTVL.

V and J are TRBV7-9 and TRBJ1-2, with a weak D call TRBD1 (6 bases). Germline V gene lookup returns CDR1 SEHNR and CDR2 FQNEAQ (reference sequence). Trimming left V 1 base short and J 3 bases short, with 12 bases between. This CDR3 contains 15 residues. Here the CDR3 reads CASSLGVGADYGYTF. In DNA, the CDR3 is TGTGCCAGCAGCTTAGGAGTGGGGGCGGACTATGGCTACACCTTC.

This clone showed up just once. V and J are TRBV6-6 and TRBJ1-2; tentatively, D is TRBD1 (5 bases). In germline, CDR1 is MNHNY, CDR2 SVGAGI (reference sequence). V lost 3 bases and J 8 bases, leaving 10 bases between the germline ends. This CDR3 is built from 12 residues. Here the CDR3 reads CASSYEGAGYTF. The CDR3 DNA is TGTGCCAGCAGTTATGAAGGGGCCGGCTACACCTTC.

The J gene is TRBJ2-1, the V gene TRBV4-1, with 10 bases matching TRBD2. J was trimmed by 5 bases and V by 5 bases; bases with no gene match: 9. This CDR3 region has 16 residues. Germline assignment: CDR1 MGHRA and CDR2 YSYEKL. CDR3 DNA: TGCGCCAGCAGCGTCCTTACTAGCGGGACAGACAATGAGCAGTTCTTC. Translation: CASSVLTSGTDNEQFF.

The chain carries TRBV7-2 and TRBJ1-6; 7 bases are shared with TRBD1. The CDR3 extends over 13 amino acids. J lost 9 bases, V lost 4 bases, and 3 bases had no gene match. Germline V gene lookup returns CDR1 SGHTA and CDR2 FQGNSA. CDR3 amino acids: CASSSQGGSPLHF. CDR3 bases: TGTGCCAGCAGCTCCCAGGGGGGTTCACCCCTCCACTTT.

The chain has TRBV10-1 and TRBJ1-5; D is perhaps TRBD1 (6 bases). V lost 4 bases and J lost 7, with 11 bases in between. The germline V gene has CDR1 WNHNN and CDR2 SYGVQD (reference sequence). The CDR3 contains 13 residues. The CDR3 protein is CASSAQGDQPQHF. In DNA form, the CDR3 reads TGCGCCAGCAGTGCACAGGGAGACCAGCCCCAGCATTTT.

This clone showed up just once. The chain uses TRBV13 and TRBJ2-7; 8 bases fit TRBD2. Germline V gene sequence: CDR1 PRHDT, CDR2 FYEKMQ (reference sequence). This CDR3 is built from 15 residues. J gave up 6 bases and V 2 bases, and 9 bases lay outside the gene matches. Here the CDR3 reads CASSLKGAGVGEQYF. CDR3 DNA sequence: TGTGCCAGCAGCTTAAAGGGAGCGGGAGTTGGCGAGCAGTACTTC.

This clone was detected a few times. This sequence joins TRBV2 and TRBJ2-2; 8 bases map to TRBD2. The CDR3 has 18 residues. From germline, CDR1 is SNHLY and CDR2 FYNNEI. V was pared by 9 bases and J by 6 bases, with 21 bases of the junction left unmatched. CDR3 sequence (DNA): TGTGCCAGTCAAGGACCGGGACTAGGGGCTATTCAGGCCGGGGAGCTGTTTTTT. Its translation is CASQGPGLGAIQAGELFF. Variable domain in full (rest from reference TRBV2 and TRBJ2-2): EPEVTQTPSHQVTQMGQEVILRCVPISNHLYFYWYRQILGQKVEFLVSFYNNEISEKSEIFDDQFSVERPDGSNFTLKIRSTKLEDSAMYFCASQGPGLGAIQAGELFFGEGSRLTVL.

The chain links TRBV2 to TRBJ2-5, with D perhaps matching TRBD1 (5 bases). The CDR3 has 14 amino acids. Trimming shortened V by 2 bases and J by 4 bases, and 11 bases separated the two germline ends. Germline-derived CDR1 and CDR2 are SNHLY and FYNNEI. In DNA form, the CDR3 reads TGTGCCAGCAGTGAACAGTCAGGGTTAGAGACCCAGTACTTC. Translation gives CASSEQSGLETQYF.

The chain uses TRBV28 and TRBJ1-1; the D gene is possibly TRBD1 (6 bases). The CDR3 has 14 amino acids. Germline loops: CDR1 MDHEN, CDR2 SYDVKM. V lost 5 bases, J lost 2 bases, and 12 bases lay in between. The DNA for the CDR3 is TGTGCCAGCAGTGCCAGGGACACTAACACTGAAGCTTTCTTT. This translates into CASSARDTNTEAFF.

This chain uses TRBV6-2 or TRBV6-3 with TRBJ2-7, with a tentative D call TRBD2 (6 bases). Germline V gene sequence: CDR1 MNHEY, CDR2 SVGEGT. This CDR3 contains 14 residues. With 4 bases removed from V and 6 bases from J, the gap between germline ends came to 16 bases. The CDR3 spells CASSSNPTSAEQYF. CDR3 DNA sequence: TGTGCCAGCAGTTCCAACCCGACTAGTGCCGAGCAGTACTTC.

The chain combines TRBV6-1 with TRBJ1-3; D is possibly TRBD1 (6 bases). The germline V gene encodes CDR1 MNHNS and CDR2 SASEGT. The CDR3 runs to 17 residues. V was pared by 2 bases and J by 2 bases, with 16 bases between. CDR3 protein: CASSELGQQGPGNTIYF. The CDR3 region has the DNA TGTGCCAGCAGTGAACTTGGTCAGCAGGGGCCTGGAAACACCATATATTTT.

The chain carries TRBV29-1 and TRBJ2-2; tentatively, D is TRBD1 (5 bases). Germline V gene data show CDR1 as SQVTM and CDR2 as ANQGSEA. V was cut by 0 bases and J by 0 bases, with 17 bases left in between. The CDR3 contains 18 residues. CDR3 sequence reads: CSVEDELFGASNTGELFF. DNA of the CDR3: TGCAGCGTTGAAGACGAACTATTTGGGGCTTCGAACACCGGGGAGCTGTTTTTT.

V and J are TRBV6-5 and TRBJ1-5; the D is unclear. V gave up 3 bases and J gave up 6 bases, with 9 bases separating them. CDR3 length: 13 amino acids. The germline V gene encodes CDR1 MNHEY and CDR2 SVGAGI. This chain's CDR3 is CASSYSSIQPQHF. In DNA form, the CDR3 reads TGTGCCAGCAGTTATTCATCCATTCAGCCCCAGCATTTT.

This clone came up a few times. This chain connects TRBV29-1 to TRBJ1-1; D remains ambiguous. The CDR3 has 11 amino acids. Germline V CDR1 and CDR2: SQVTM, ANQGSEA. Trimming removed 3 bases from V and 1 base from J, with 3 bases in between. CDR3 DNA: TGCAGCGTTGACAGGAACACTGAAGCTTTCTTT. It translates to CSVDRNTEAFF.

This clone was seen once. The chain recombines TRBV6-5 with TRBJ2-5, with 11 bases that match TRBD2. The CDR3 covers 15 residues. V shed 2 bases and J 3 bases; nucleotides not matched to a gene: 2. The germline V gene has CDR1 MNHEY and CDR2 SVGAGI. Here the CDR3 reads CASSYTSGREETQYF. Written as DNA, the CDR3 is TGTGCCAGCAGTTACACTAGCGGGAGAGAAGAGACCCAGTACTTC.

As concerns this clone: In the same sample, other DNA sequences code for this CDR3. The gene calls are TRBV7-2 and TRBJ2-7; 7 bases agree with TRBD2. The CDR3 is 14 amino acids. CDR1 SGHTA and CDR2 FQGNSA come from the germline V gene. J lost 1 base, V lost 0 bases, and 0 bases had no gene match. CDR3 DNA: TGTGCCAGCAGCTTAGCGGGAGGGTCCTACGAGCAGTACTTC. This codes for CASSLAGGSYEQYF.

The gene calls are TRBV6-1 and TRBJ2-3; 10 nucleotides match TRBD2. With V trimmed by 3 bases and J by 5 bases, 8 bases remained unmatched. The CDR3 length is 16 residues. The germline V gene encodes CDR1 MNHNS and CDR2 SASEGT. CDR3 in DNA: TGTGCCAGCAGTGAGGCTAGCGGGAGTATGGAAGATACGCAGTATTTT. It yields the protein CASSEASGSMEDTQYF.